This entry lists 6 T cell receptor beta chains sequenced from one sample in a study of cytomegalovirus exposure and HLA in healthy donors. Method: immunoSEQ multiplex PCR; TCRdb's copy keeps in-frame clones and lacks some. This sample carries 67,000 or so clones, about 94% of them seen once, and the ten largest clones take 1.2% to 1.5%. The specimen was PBMCs. Receptors originate from a man in his late teens or twenties in good health and CMV-seropositive.

V gene TRBV6-1 combines with J gene TRBJ2-7; D is unresolved. V was clipped by 1 base and J by 4 bases, with 8 bases between them. Germline lookup yields CDR1 MNHNS and CDR2 SASEGT. CDR3 length: 13 residues. The DNA of the CDR3 is TGTGCCAGCAGTGAAGTGGTCCGGTACGAGCAGTACTTC. Translated, it gives CASSEVVRYEQYF.

This chain uses TRBV6-6 with TRBJ1-5; D call uncertain. This CDR3 region has 14 residues. V dropped 7 bases and J dropped 3 bases, with 13 bases sitting between them. Germline values: CDR1 MNHNY, CDR2 SVGAGI (reference sequence). The CDR3 sequence is CASTSTVANQPQHF. The CDR3 bases are TGTGCCAGCACCTCGACTGTCGCCAATCAGCCCCAGCATTTT.

The rearrangement uses TRBV7-9 and TRBJ2-1; 13 bases fit TRBD2. V shed 2 bases and J 9 bases; nucleotides not matched to a gene: 4. Germline assignment: CDR1 SEHNR and CDR2 FQNEAQ (reference sequence). This CDR3 has 15 amino acids. CDR3: CASSLRGTSGIEQFF. CDR3 in DNA: TGTGCCAGCAGCTTAAGGGGGACTAGCGGGATTGAGCAGTTCTTC.

This chain links TRBV4-2 with TRBJ2-7, with 9 bases fitting TRBD2. Trimming at V came to 4 bases and at J to 7 bases, leaving 8 bases not matched to a gene. Looked up from germline, CDR1 is LGHNA and CDR2 is YNFKEQ. The CDR3 has 14 residues. The CDR3 sequence: CASSRIAGEREQYF. CDR3 nucleotide sequence: TGTGCCAGCAGCCGAATAGCGGGAGAGCGGGAGCAGTACTTC.

This sequence joins TRBV10-2 and TRBJ2-2, with D possibly TRBD1 on 5 matching bases. Germline V lookup: CDR1 WSHSY, CDR2 SAAADI. There are 15 residues in the CDR3. The ends were cut back, 6 bases at V and 3 bases at J, with 14 bases in the middle. The CDR3 sequence: CASSSYQGYTGELFF. The CDR3 DNA reads as TGCGCCAGCAGCTCCTACCAGGGATACACCGGGGAGCTGTTTTTT.

The V and J genes are TRBV7-6 and TRBJ2-7; D remains unclear. CDR1 SGHVS and CDR2 FNYEAQ come from the germline V gene. The V gene lost 1 base and the J gene lost 2 bases, with 12 bases spanning the gap. CDR3 length equals 15 residues. As DNA, the CDR3 is TGTGCCAGCAGCTTAGAAGCCGCTCGCACCTACGAGCAGTACTTC. Protein sequence: CASSLEAARTYEQYF. Variable domain in full (rest from reference TRBV7-6 and TRBJ2-7): GAGVSQSPRYKVTKRGQDVALRCDPISGHVSLYWYRQALGQGPEFLTYFNYEAQQDKSGLPNDRFSAERPEGSISTLTIQRTEQRDSAMYRCASSLEAARTYEQYFGPGTRLTVT.